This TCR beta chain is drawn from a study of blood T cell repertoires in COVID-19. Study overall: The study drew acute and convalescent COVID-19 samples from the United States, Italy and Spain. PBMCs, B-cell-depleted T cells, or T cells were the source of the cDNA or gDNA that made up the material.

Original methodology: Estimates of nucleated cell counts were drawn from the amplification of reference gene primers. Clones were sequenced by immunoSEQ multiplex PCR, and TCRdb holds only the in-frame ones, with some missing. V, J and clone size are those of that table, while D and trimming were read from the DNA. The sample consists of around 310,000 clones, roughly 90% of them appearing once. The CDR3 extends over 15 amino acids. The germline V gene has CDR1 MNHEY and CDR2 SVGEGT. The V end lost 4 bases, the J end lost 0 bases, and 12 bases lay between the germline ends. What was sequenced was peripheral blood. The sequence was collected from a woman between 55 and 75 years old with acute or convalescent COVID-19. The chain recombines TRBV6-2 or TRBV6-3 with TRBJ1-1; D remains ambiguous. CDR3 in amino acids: CASSSPSQMNTEAFF. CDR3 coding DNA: TGTGCCAGCAGTTCCCCGTCTCAGATGAACACTGAAGCTTTCTTT.